Below are 26 T cell receptor beta chains sequenced from a single sample in a study of spatial heterogeneity in lung cancer (dated by TCRdb to the late 2010s). The time point label on this specimen signifies: sample taken at primary tumor resection. The method behind the library was 5' RACE. Data came from a NextSeq 500. The public reads were run again by TCRdb, first through fastp at Q25 and then through MiXCR, and only productive beta chains were kept. Every CDR3 protein is listed once, alongside the most common genes and DNA of its rows. Across this sample there are about 15,000 distinct CDR3 sequences, with about 3.6% seen only once. The top ten clones comprise approximately 9% of the sample. The material sequenced was normal lung tissue next to the tumor, taken at surgery. These receptors were obtained from a male donor with early-stage non-small cell lung cancer.

This clonotype has ten or more counts. An end of the junction does not agree with germline; a read error may underlie this. A library made for alpha chains picked up this beta chain off target, so its size means little. The J gene is TRBJ2-1, the V gene TRBV10-3; D is unresolved. The germline V gene encodes CDR1 ENHRY and CDR2 SYGVKD. There are 11 residues in the CDR3. Written as DNA, the CDR3 is TGTGCCATCAGTGAGGACCTCTCGGCGATCTTC. This translates into CAISEDLSAIF.

This clonotype came up many times. Found in a library prepared for alpha chains, this beta chain is an off-target read, and its abundance has little meaning. This chain connects TRBV18 to TRBJ2-7, with D tentatively TRBD1 (6 bases). Germline assignment: CDR1 KGHSH and CDR2 LQKENI. The CDR3 is 14 residues long. V lost 6 bases and J lost 3, with 15 bases in between. The CDR3 protein is CASSPKGEIYEQYF. In DNA form, the CDR3 reads TGTGCCAGCTCCCCCAAGGGGGAGATCTACGAGCAGTACTTC.

This clonotype was detected ten times or more. Within a library made for alpha chains, this beta chain is off target, and its count is uninformative. This chain links TRBV11-2 with TRBJ2-7; 14 bases map to TRBD2. CDR1 SGHAT and CDR2 FQNNGV come from the germline V gene. The CDR3 length is 14 residues. V gave up 5 bases and J gave up 4 bases; unmatched junction bases: 1. CDR3 region: CASSRTSGRYEQYF. The CDR3 nucleotides are TGTGCCAGCAGCCGGACTAGCGGGAGGTACGAGCAGTACTTC.

In this sample, this clonotype turned up many times. This beta chain is a stray read from a library made for alpha chains; its abundance is not meaningful. This sequence joins TRBV24-1 and TRBJ1-1; perhaps TRBD1 as D (5 bases). The CDR3 has 18 residues. Germline lookup yields CDR1 KGHDR and CDR2 SFDVKD. Trimming removed 4 bases at V and 1 base at J, with 21 bases between. The CDR3 sequence: CATSDLDSRGPRNTEAFF. CDR3 DNA: TGTGCCACCAGTGACTTGGACTCAAGGGGACCGCGGAACACTGAAGCTTTCTTT.

The table lists this clonotype with many counts. With the library built for alpha chains, this beta chain is off target and its frequency is not meaningful. The CDR3 bases are TGTGCCAGCAGCCAGCGCGAGGGTGAGCAGTTCTTC. Translated, it gives CASSQREGEQFF. This chain joins TRBV3-1 and TRBJ2-1; D is possibly TRBD2 (5 bases). The V end lost 3 bases, the J end lost 9 bases, and 9 bases lay between the germline ends. Germline loops: CDR1 LGHDT, CDR2 YNNKEL (reference sequence). The CDR3 is made up of 12 amino acids.

This clonotype is medium-sized by share. The library was designed around alpha chains, so this beta chain is a stray read whose abundance carries little weight. The chain links TRBV5-1 to TRBJ2-3; 9 positions agree with TRBD2. This CDR3 region has 15 residues. The trim removed 7 bases at V and 3 bases at J, leaving 9 bases unmatched. Germline V lookup: CDR1 SGHRS, CDR2 YFSETQ. The CDR3 DNA sequence: TGCGCCAGCGGCGAAGTAGCGGGAGCAACAGATACGCAGTATTTT. Amino acids: CASGEVAGATDTQYF.

To note about this clonotype: A clone one base away is much larger, so this may be a read error. As an off-target read in a library built for alpha chains, this beta chain has a frequency of little significance. V and J are TRBV11-3 and TRBJ2-3; D is possibly TRBD2 (5 bases). The CDR3 length is 16 residues. The ends were cut back, 1 base at V and 2 bases at J, with 13 bases in the middle. Germline CDR1 is SGHNT and CDR2 is YENEEA. CDR3 in DNA: TGTGCCAGCAGCTTAGGGTGGGAGACCTTCACAGATACGCAGTATTTT. The encoded protein is CASSLGWETFTDTQYF.

This clonotype showed up many times. This beta chain was picked up by a library intended for alpha chains and is off target, so its count carries little meaning. The chain uses TRBV12-3 or TRBV12-4 and TRBJ2-1, with 10 bases aligning to TRBD2. The CDR3 is 16 amino acids. Trimming removed 6 bases from V and 2 bases from J; junction bases left unmatched: 7. Here the CDR3 reads CASRQPSGSTYNEQFF. CDR3 nucleotide sequence: TGTGCCAGCAGACAGCCTAGCGGGAGTACCTACAATGAGCAGTTCTTC.

This clonotype was seen at least ten times. Because the library targeted alpha chains, this beta chain is an off-target read whose size means little. This chain uses TRBV29-1 with TRBJ1-3; D unclear. Trimming removed 5 bases from V and 3 bases from J, with 14 bases in between. From germline, CDR1 is SQVTM and CDR2 ANQGSEA. The CDR3 contains 14 residues. CDR3 DNA sequence: TGCAGCGTTTCAGGAGGAACTGATGGAAACACCATATATTTT. It translates to CSVSGGTDGNTIYF.

By share, this clonotype ranks as medium-sized (0.01 to 0.1%). In a library made to pick up alpha chains, this beta chain is a stray read with a size that means little. This rearrangement joins TRBV12-3 or TRBV12-4 to TRBJ1-2; D may be TRBD1 (6 bases). The CDR3 covers 11 residues. V shed 5 bases and J shed 7 bases, with 8 bases lying between them. CDR3 region: CASSTGTGYTF. CDR3 sequence (DNA): TGTGCCAGCAGTACAGGGACTGGCTACACCTTC.

This clonotype is medium-sized. This beta chain slipped into a library made for alpha chains as a stray read, so its size is not meaningful. The chain employs TRBV29-1 and TRBJ2-1; 9 nucleotides align to TRBD2. This CDR3 contains 12 residues. With 5 bases clipped from V and 10 bases from J, the junction kept 6 bases outside the gene matches. Per the germline V gene, CDR1 is SQVTM and CDR2 is ANQGSEA. The CDR3 DNA is TGCAGCGTTCGCCGACTAGCGGAGGAGCAGTTCTTC. Translated, it gives CSVRRLAEEQFF.

The sample holds many counts of this clonotype. This beta chain turned up in a library designed for alpha chains; as an off-target read, its abundance says little. V and J are TRBV7-6 and TRBJ2-7; D tentatively fits TRBD1 or TRBD2 (5 bases each). Germline assignment: CDR1 SGHVS and CDR2 FNYEAQ. This CDR3 comprises 14 residues. V shed 1 base and J shed 6 bases, with 13 bases lying between them. CDR3 in amino acids: CASSLGGSSSEQYF. The CDR3 DNA reads as TGTGCCAGCAGCTTAGGGGGGAGCTCTAGCGAGCAGTACTTC. Looking up the rest from reference TRBV7-6 and TRBJ2-7 gives the full variable domain: GAGVSQSPRYKVTKRGQDVALRCDPISGHVSLYWYRQALGQGPEFLTYFNYEAQQDKSGLPNDRFSAERPEGSISTLTIQRTEQRDSAMYRCASSLGGSSSEQYFGPGTRLTVT.

This clonotype is medium-sized. As an off-target read in a library built for alpha chains, this beta chain has a frequency of little significance. CDR3 DNA sequence: TGTGCCAGCAGCCCTGGACCCTATGGCTACACCTTC. Its translation is CASSPGPYGYTF. The rearrangement links TRBV7-6 to TRBJ1-2, with D unresolved. CDR3 size: 12 residues. CDR1 is SGHVS, CDR2 FNYEAQ, per germline. Trimming removed 5 bases from V and 4 bases from J, with 8 bases in between.

This clonotype was recorded many times. Being off target in a library aimed at alpha chains, this beta chain has a size of little meaning. The genes are TRBV7-2 and TRBJ2-3; TRBD2 matches at 8 bases. The V gene's germline CDR1 is SGHTA and CDR2 FQGNSA. This CDR3 spans 15 amino acids. V lost 2 bases to trimming and J lost 3 bases; unmatched junction nucleotides: 4. This chain's CDR3 is CASSLREGRTDTQYF. CDR3 bases: TGTGCCAGCAGCTTACGGGAGGGCCGGACAGATACGCAGTATTTT.

This clonotype was seen repeatedly, ten times or more. A library prepared for alpha chains yielded this beta chain as an off-target read; its size is of little meaning. The chain uses TRBV6-1 and TRBJ2-7; 8 positions agree with TRBD1. There are 13 residues in the CDR3. V shed 3 bases and J 7 bases; nucleotides not matched to a gene: 5. Per the germline V gene, CDR1 is MNHNS and CDR2 is SASEGT. The CDR3 sequence: CASSERTGREQYF. In nucleotides, the CDR3 is TGTGCCAGCAGTGAGAGGACAGGGCGGGAGCAGTACTTC.

This clonotype was recorded at least ten times. A library prepared for alpha chains yielded this beta chain as an off-target read; its size is of little meaning. The chain joins TRBV2 to TRBJ1-5; 7 nucleotides align to TRBD1. With 2 bases clipped from V and 1 base from J, the junction kept 2 bases outside the gene matches. CDR3 length equals 15 residues. In germline, CDR1 is SNHLY, CDR2 FYNNEI. CDR3 DNA sequence: TGTGCCAGCAGTGAAAACAGGGGAAGCAATCAGCCCCAGCATTTT. This gives the protein CASSENRGSNQPQHF.

This clonotype was found many times. This beta chain is an off-target read within a library intended for alpha chains, so its frequency means little. The V gene is TRBV20-1, the J gene TRBJ2-5; D gene uncertain. V lost 4 bases and J lost 1, with 7 bases in between. Per the germline V gene, CDR1 is DFQATT and CDR2 is SNEGSKA (reference sequence). The CDR3 is 12 residues long. The CDR3 loop reads CSANRIQETQYF. The CDR3 DNA is TGCAGTGCTAACCGCATCCAAGAGACCCAGTACTTC.

At least ten counts were recorded for this clonotype. Because this beta chain is a stray read in a library intended to capture alpha chains, its abundance should not be given much weight. This chain links TRBV18 with TRBJ1-4; 10 bases map to TRBD1. The length of the CDR3 is 15 residues. The J segment lost 7 bases and the V segment lost 6 bases, leaving 8 bases of the junction unmatched. Germline V gene data show CDR1 as KGHSH and CDR2 as LQKENI. The CDR3: CASSPTGTGAEKLFF. CDR3 DNA: TGTGCCAGCTCTCCCACCGGGACAGGGGCTGAAAAACTGTTTTTT.

This clonotype was seen many times. This beta chain was picked up by a library intended for alpha chains and is off target, so its count carries little meaning. The chain recombines TRBV5-1 with TRBJ2-1; possible D gene TRBD1, 5 bases. CDR3 length: 12 residues. Trimming shortened V by 0 bases and J by 7 bases, and 5 bases separated the two germline ends. Germline V gives CDR1 SGHRS, CDR2 YFSETQ. The CDR3: CASSLAGNEQFF. The CDR3 bases are TGCGCCAGCAGCTTGGCAGGGAATGAGCAGTTCTTC.

This clonotype was observed at least ten times. This beta chain appears as a stray read in a library generated for alpha chains; its size is not informative. This chain uses TRBV5-1 with TRBJ1-1; D perhaps matches TRBD1 (6 bases). The CDR3 loop spans 16 amino acids. Trimming took 1 base from V and 7 from J, leaving 20 bases between them. CDR1 and CDR2 from the germline V gene are SGHRS and YFSETQ. CDR3 coding DNA: TGCGCCAGCAGCTTGAATTCAGGGGCCAACTCTCATGAAGCTTTCTTT. Protein: CASSLNSGANSHEAFF.

This clonotype was recorded at least ten times. The library was built for alpha chains, so this beta chain is an off-target read and its size means little. V is TRBV20-1 and J is TRBJ2-1; the D is unclear. The ends were cut back, 5 bases at V and 10 bases at J, with 21 bases in the middle. The CDR3 totals 14 residues. Per the germline V gene, CDR1 is DFQATT and CDR2 is SNEGSKA (reference sequence). Here the CDR3 DNA reads TGCAGTGCTCGCCCCGCTACAAAGCTAAAGGAGCAGTTCTTC. This gives the protein CSARPATKLKEQFF.

At least ten counts were recorded for this clonotype. A library prepared for alpha chains yielded this beta chain as an off-target read; its size is of little meaning. The rearrangement links TRBV4-3 to TRBJ2-1; 11 bases line up with TRBD2. The germline V gene has CDR1 LGHNA and CDR2 YSLEER. J gave up 2 bases and V 0 bases, and 9 bases lay outside the gene matches. There are 19 residues in the CDR3. The CDR3 DNA sequence: TGCGCCAGCAGCCAAGAGTGGGTGGATAGCGGGAGGGCCTACAATGAGCAGTTCTTC. Amino acid sequence: CASSQEWVDSGRAYNEQFF.

This clonotype was observed at least ten times. Within a library made for alpha chains, this beta chain is off target, and its count is uninformative. The chain carries TRBV2 and TRBJ1-5, with D maybe TRBD1 (6 bases). In germline, CDR1 is SNHLY, CDR2 FYNNEI. There are 14 residues in the CDR3. V lost 5 bases, J lost 0 bases, and 8 bases lay in between. The CDR3 is CASSTGNSNQPQHF. The CDR3 bases are TGTGCCAGCAGTACAGGGAATAGCAATCAGCCCCAGCATTTT.

In this sample, this clonotype turned up many times. This beta chain represents an off-target read in a library built for alpha chains; its size is of limited meaning. The V and J genes are TRBV18 and TRBJ2-5; D uncertain. The CDR3 is 11 amino acids. Trimming removed 3 bases at V and 1 base at J, with 0 bases between. Germline values: CDR1 KGHSH, CDR2 LQKENI. CDR3 nucleotide sequence: TGTGCCAGCTCACCCCAAGAGACCCAGTACTTC. This translates into CASSPQETQYF.

This clonotype was seen ten or more times. Because this beta chain is a stray read in a library intended to capture alpha chains, its abundance should not be given much weight. The chain combines TRBV12-5 with TRBJ2-1; 10 bases line up with TRBD1. J gave up 8 bases and V 2 bases, and 3 bases lay outside the gene matches. CDR3 length equals 14 residues. CDR1 is LGHNT, CDR2 FRNRAP, per germline. CDR3 sequence (DNA): TGTGCTAGTGGTTTGTTAGGGACAGGGGATGAGCAGTTCTTC. Its translation is CASGLLGTGDEQFF.

This clonotype showed up many times. This beta chain is a stray sequence in a library constructed for alpha chains; its clone size is not meaningful. The chain employs TRBV27 and TRBJ2-5; TRBD2 agrees at 9 bases. The CDR3 is 17 amino acids. The trim removed 6 bases at V and 5 bases at J, leaving 16 bases unmatched. Germline V gene data show CDR1 as MNHEY and CDR2 as SMNVEV (reference sequence). Here the CDR3 reads CASSPGNSGSFGETQYF. In DNA, the CDR3 is TGTGCCAGCAGCCCTGGAAATAGCGGGAGCTTCGGGGAGACCCAGTACTTC.